The 24 T cell receptor beta chains reported below all come from one sample, sequenced in a study of blood T cell repertoires in COVID-19. Some clones are missing from TCRdb's copy, which holds only in-frame ones; the method was immunoSEQ multiplex PCR. The sample lists approximately 300,000 clones, about nine tenths occurring once. The sequenced sample consisted of peripheral blood. The receptors come from a woman in her 30s with COVID-19, enrolled during active disease.

The rearrangement uses TRBV7-9 and TRBJ2-7; 7 bases fit TRBD1. V trimming: 6 bases; J trimming: 1 base; junction bases outside the gene matches: 6. Germline V gives CDR1 SEHNR, CDR2 FQNEAQ (reference sequence). The CDR3 extends over 14 amino acids. The CDR3 bases are TGTGCCAGCAGTTTCGGGACAGCATCCTACGAGCAGTACTTC. Protein sequence: CASSFGTASYEQYF.

This clone showed up just once. The chain uses TRBV19 and TRBJ1-4, with a weak D call TRBD1 (6 bases). This CDR3 has 17 residues. Deletions cut 2 bases from V and 3 bases from J, with 16 bases between. Germline-derived CDR1 and CDR2 are LNHDA and SQIVND (reference sequence). DNA for the CDR3: TGTGCCAGTAGTATAAACCTACTACAGGGATCTAATGAAAAACTGTTTTTT. Residues: CASSINLLQGSNEKLFF.

On this clone itself: This sample also contains other DNA sequences that code for the same CDR3. V is TRBV5-1 and J is TRBJ2-7, with 9 nucleotides matching TRBD1. V was clipped by 0 bases and J by 4 bases; unmatched bases: 2. The length of the CDR3 is 14 residues. The germline gives CDR1 SGHRS, CDR2 YFSETQ. Here the CDR3 reads CASSLGTGAYEQYF. Here the CDR3 DNA reads TGCGCCAGCAGCTTGGGGACAGGGGCTTACGAGCAGTACTTC.

The V call is TRBV5-1, the J call TRBJ2-1, with D unresolved. Germline assignment: CDR1 SGHRS and CDR2 YFSETQ. The CDR3 sequence is 19 residues long. Trimming cost V 0 bases and J 0 bases, with 19 bases left between them. CDR3 in amino acids: CASSLAWSGLASSYNEQFF. In nucleotides, the CDR3 is TGCGCCAGCAGCTTGGCATGGTCCGGTCTCGCGAGCTCCTACAATGAGCAGTTCTTC.

V gene TRBV5-4 combines with J gene TRBJ2-5; 14 nucleotides agree with TRBD2. Trimming at V came to 4 bases and at J to 3 bases, leaving 5 bases not matched to a gene. The CDR3 has 16 amino acids. Germline V gene sequence: CDR1 SGHNT, CDR2 YYREEE (reference sequence). CDR3 sequence (DNA): TGTGCCAGCAGCGAGACTAGCGGGAGGGAAAAAGAGACCCAGTACTTC. It codes for CASSETSGREKETQYF.

This clone was recorded once. The chain links TRBV13 to TRBJ2-7; TRBD1 might be the D (6 bases). V was clipped by 1 base and J by 4 bases, with 14 bases between them. This CDR3 is built from 15 residues. The V gene's germline CDR1 is PRHDT and CDR2 FYEKMQ (reference sequence). The CDR3 loop is CASSLASDSKYEQYF. The CDR3 nucleotides are TGTGCCAGCAGCTTAGCCTCGGACAGCAAATACGAGCAGTACTTC.

The chain employs TRBV29-1 and TRBJ2-7, with 13 positions matching TRBD2. CDR3 length: 15 amino acids. Germline V gives CDR1 SQVTM, CDR2 ANQGSEA. Trimming cost V 3 bases and J 3 bases; bases outside gene matches: 5. The chain's CDR3 is CSVDGTSGEVYEQYF. The DNA for the CDR3 is TGCAGCGTTGATGGGACTAGCGGGGAGGTCTACGAGCAGTACTTC.

This clone has just one count. The V and J genes are TRBV10-3 and TRBJ2-1; 14 nucleotides match TRBD2. This CDR3 is 16 amino acids long. V was pared by 7 bases and J by 9 bases, with 11 bases of the junction left unmatched. Germline-derived CDR1 and CDR2 are ENHRY and SYGVKD. DNA for the CDR3: TGTGCCATCAACCCTGGACTAGCGGGAGGAGGTGGTGAGCAGTTCTTC. Its protein is CAINPGLAGGGGEQFF.

V usage is TRBV5-4 and J usage is TRBJ2-2; 12 bases map to TRBD2. CDR3 size: 18 residues. Germline assignment: CDR1 SGHNT and CDR2 YYREEE (reference sequence). V was clipped by 3 bases and J by 3 bases; unmatched bases: 9. CDR3 amino acids: CASSSLTSGSKYTGELFF. CDR3 nucleotides: TGTGCCAGCAGCTCGCTGACTAGCGGGAGTAAATACACCGGGGAGCTGTTTTTT.

This rearrangement joins TRBV19 to TRBJ1-5; TRBD1 matches at 7 bases. The V gene's germline CDR1 is LNHDA and CDR2 SQIVND (reference sequence). This CDR3 contains 15 residues. Trimming removed 6 bases from V and 7 bases from J; junction bases left unmatched: 12. CDR3 sequence: CASSQTGIGSQPQHF. CDR3 coding DNA: TGTGCCAGTAGCCAGACAGGGATTGGCAGCCAGCCCCAGCATTTT.

V usage is TRBV5-1 and J usage is TRBJ1-2; 7 bases fit TRBD1. CDR1 SGHRS and CDR2 YFSETQ come from the germline V gene. The CDR3 runs 14 residues. With V trimmed by 0 bases and J by 4 bases, 3 bases remained unmatched. This chain's CDR3 is CASSLGRGSYGYTF. The CDR3 DNA reads TGCGCCAGCAGCTTGGGCAGGGGGTCCTATGGCTACACCTTC.

The J gene is TRBJ2-1, the V gene TRBV19; 9 nucleotides match TRBD2. The CDR3 is 16 amino acids. Germline lookup yields CDR1 LNHDA and CDR2 SQIVND (reference sequence). J was trimmed by 5 bases and V by 4 bases; bases with no gene match: 9. CDR3 region: CASSRLGLANDNEQFF. In DNA form, the CDR3 reads TGTGCCAGTAGTAGACTCGGACTAGCGAACGACAATGAGCAGTTCTTC.

The chain links TRBV5-8 to TRBJ1-5; 7 bases align to TRBD1. V dropped 0 bases and J dropped 5; count of bases not matched to a gene: 2. Germline CDR1 SGHTS, CDR2 YDEGEE. The CDR3 is 14 amino acids. CDR3 region: CASSLVGGYQPQHF. The CDR3 region has the DNA TGTGCCAGCAGCTTGGTAGGGGGCTATCAGCCCCAGCATTTT.

The chain recombines TRBV6-4 with TRBJ2-3; TRBD2 might be the D (6 bases). With 5 bases removed from V and 5 bases from J, the gap between germline ends came to 11 bases. CDR1 is MRHNA and CDR2 is SNTAGT in the germline V gene. This CDR3 region has 13 residues. CDR3 residues: CASSSGDRDTQYF. CDR3 nucleotide sequence: TGTGCCAGCAGTTCGGGGGATCGAGATACGCAGTATTTT.

A word on this clone: Other DNA sequences in this sample translate to the same CDR3. V usage is TRBV9 and J usage is TRBJ1-1; maybe TRBD1 (5 bases). Trimming pared 3 bases from V and 1 base from J, leaving 10 bases between. The CDR3 is 14 residues long. Germline CDR1 SGDLS, CDR2 YYNGEE. CDR3 residues: CASSATGGNTEAFF. CDR3 nucleotide sequence: TGTGCCAGCAGCGCGACCGGGGGGAACACTGAAGCTTTCTTT.

This chain uses TRBV13 with TRBJ2-5; 9 bases line up with TRBD1. The length of the CDR3 is 16 residues. With 5 bases clipped from V and 2 bases from J, the junction kept 9 bases outside the gene matches. The V gene's germline CDR1 is PRHDT and CDR2 FYEKMQ (reference sequence). The CDR3, as DNA: TGTGCCAGCAGCGACTCACAGGGGGCTTATCAAGAGACCCAGTACTTC. This sequence encodes CASSDSQGAYQETQYF.

The chain has TRBV7-9 and TRBJ1-1; perhaps TRBD1 as D (6 bases). The CDR3 length is 15 residues. CDR1 and CDR2 (germline): SEHNR, FQNEAQ (reference sequence). V was cut by 1 base and J by 2 bases, with 11 bases left in between. The CDR3 spells CASSLVGAENTEAFF. The CDR3 nucleotides are TGTGCCAGCAGCTTAGTGGGGGCAGAAAACACTGAAGCTTTCTTT.

This clone was recorded once. V usage is TRBV6-5 and J usage is TRBJ2-3; perhaps TRBD1 as D (6 bases). The CDR3 loop spans 16 amino acids. V lost 0 bases and J lost 1, with 11 bases in between. Germline V gene data show CDR1 as MNHEY and CDR2 as SVGAGI. The CDR3 DNA is TGTGCCAGCAGTTACTCGATGGACAGCCGCACAGATACGCAGTATTTT. Its translation: CASSYSMDSRTDTQYF.

The V gene is TRBV5-4, the J gene TRBJ1-6; no clear D gene. Trimming removed 2 bases at V and 7 bases at J, with 10 bases between. The CDR3 extends over 14 amino acids. Germline CDR1 is SGHNT and CDR2 is YYREEE (reference sequence). DNA of the CDR3: TGTGCCAGCAGCTTTTTTCTGCTAAATTCACCCCTCCACTTT. As protein: CASSFFLLNSPLHF.

This rearrangement joins TRBV3-1 (or the pseudogene TRBV3-2) to TRBJ2-7; TRBD2 matches 10 bases. The CDR3 sequence is 16 residues long. V trimming: 4 bases; J trimming: 3 bases; junction bases outside the gene matches: 9. The germline gives CDR1 LGHDT, CDR2 YNNKEL (reference sequence). The chain's CDR3 is CASSPVRLAGVYEQYF. CDR3 DNA: TGTGCCAGCAGCCCAGTCCGGCTAGCGGGAGTCTACGAGCAGTACTTC.

This chain connects TRBV5-1 to TRBJ2-2, with 9 nucleotides matching TRBD2. Germline lookup yields CDR1 SGHRS and CDR2 YFSETQ. The CDR3 totals 14 residues. With V trimmed by 0 bases and J by 6 bases, 0 bases remained unmatched. CDR3 DNA sequence: TGCGCCAGCAGCTTGGGACTAGCGGCCGGGGAGCTGTTTTTT. This gives the protein CASSLGLAAGELFF. The variable domain in full, completed from reference TRBV5-1 and TRBJ2-2, reads KAGVTQTPRYLIKTRGQQVTLSCSPISGHRSVSWYQQTPGQGLQFLFEYFSETQRNKGNFPGRFSGRQFSNSRSEMNVSTLELGDSALYLCASSLGLAAGELFFGEGSRLTVL.

The V and J genes are TRBV27 and TRBJ2-2, with 11 bases matching TRBD1. V was pared by 6 bases and J by 5 bases, with 11 bases of the junction left unmatched. CDR1 MNHEY and CDR2 SMNVEV come from the germline V gene (reference sequence). The CDR3 sequence is 17 residues long. The CDR3, as DNA: TGTGCCAGCAGCCGCGGACAGGGGGCTTCCTGGACCGGGGAGCTGTTTTTT. Translated: CASSRGQGASWTGELFF.

The chain employs TRBV7-9 and TRBJ1-2; perhaps TRBD1 as D (5 bases). The ends were cut back, 1 base at V and 0 bases at J, with 12 bases in the middle. Germline lookup yields CDR1 SEHNR and CDR2 FQNEAQ (reference sequence). The CDR3 is 16 amino acids. The CDR3: CASSLGRQGPNYGYTF. The CDR3 DNA reads as TGTGCCAGCAGCTTAGGGCGGCAGGGCCCTAACTATGGCTACACCTTC.

Worth noting for this clone: This sample includes further DNA sequences coding for the same CDR3. J is TRBJ1-5 and V is TRBV9; D is uncertain. This CDR3 has 13 amino acids. Per the germline V gene, CDR1 is SGDLS and CDR2 is YYNGEE. V dropped 0 bases and J dropped 5 bases, with 6 bases sitting between them. The CDR3 protein is CASSVGLDQPQHF. CDR3 coding DNA: TGTGCCAGCAGCGTAGGGCTAGATCAGCCCCAGCATTTT.